This record concerns one TCR beta chain sequence. The specificity of this receptor is unknown. Base quality data are lacking; no much larger clone is found one base away. Whole blood was collected in K2EDTA tubes by collaborating institutions according to the institutions' own protocols. For TCRbeta analysis, collaborators shipped samples as frozen whole blood, isolated PBMCs, or DNA extracted from either of those sample types. TCRbeta CDR3 regions were amplified from genomic DNA by means of the immunoSEQ Assay, a bias-controlled multiplex PCR. The paper's processing steps were these. The number of nucleated cells in each sample was estimated from the amplification of reference gene primers within the assay. To quantify the absolute abundance of each unique TCRbeta CDR3 rearrangement, sequence reads were collapsed and filtered. For each sample, productive Simpson clonality was calculated by taking the square root of Simpson's diversity index across productive rearrangements. TCRdb holds this immuneACCESS table with in-frame rearrangements only. Some clones are missing; in checked studies, unresolved V genes explain under half, and the rest has no known cause. The V and J calls and the clone size are those of that table, but D and trimming were determined from the DNA. The sample table shows some 62,000 clones, and more than 80% are seen once. 1.3% of the sample rests with the top ten.

These data are taken from a study of blood T cell repertoires in COVID-19 (dated by TCRdb to 2019 to 2021). Looking at the study overall: Collaborator samples came from the United States, Italy and Spain and covered acute and convalescent phases of COVID-19. Deeply sampled blood TCRbeta repertoires from subjects exposed to, actively infected with, or recovered from COVID-19 were included in the dataset. The repertoires were made available in a free public database intended to serve as a resource for research on the immune response to SARS-CoV-2. HLA class I and class II types, where available, came from metadata supplied by the sample provider rather than from assay-based typing. A de-identified subject ID, COVID-19 status, age in years and sex were almost always included in the sample metadata. The material from the prospective study consisted of cDNA or gDNA derived from T cells, B-cell-depleted T cells, or PBMCs. The samples were drawn from the first 160 participants of the ongoing ImmuneRACE study and from about 1,200 subjects provided by 6 global collaborators.

The full study reports these points: The amount of clinical and demographic metadata varied by source and participant and was provided uncurated.

The CDR3 has 17 amino acids, counting the end cysteine and phenylalanine. Solely the CDR3 DNA is kept, with 51 bases framed from the first base. V and J are truncated by 2 bases and 0 bases respectively, leaving an intervening sequence of 17 bases. CDR1 and CDR2 are read off the germline V gene as KGHSH and LQKENI. The chain is assembled from TRBV18 and TRBJ2-7; 6 matching bases give a weak D call of TRBD1. The TCR comes from a woman of 80 years or more with acute or convalescent COVID-19. The sequencing sample was made of peripheral blood. The CDR3: CASSPKPKGQLSYEQYF. The sequenced DNA is TGTGCCAGCTCACCAAAACCTAAGGGACAACTCTCCTACGAGCAGTACTTC.